Listed below are T cell receptor beta chains from one sample, sequenced in a study of T-cell reconstitution after alpha-beta-depleted transplantation in children. TCRdb re-derived calls from the PCR reads in MiXCR, one entry per CDR3 protein. The repertoire holds about 640,000 distinct CDR3 sequences, with around 13% as singletons. This material consisted of PBMCs, mostly from graft donor cells, taken 360 days after TCRalphabeta/CD19-depleted stem cell transplant. All receptors derive from a male patient aged 5 to 17 who had a stem cell transplant for acute myeloid leukemia, so the T cells may come from the graft donor. The CDR3 runs from the conserved cysteine through the conserved F or W. Each record gives: clone size, V gene, D gene, J gene, CDR3 protein, CDR3 DNA. A D gene is named only where the DNA matches it firmly. Size is stated for part of the rows, as once, few or many counts, or as a class when the clone is expanded.

abundance: NA; v_gene: TRBV11-2; d_gene: TRBD2; j_gene: TRBJ2-3; CDR3aa: CASSPSPGLAGPPEYTDTQYF; CDR3nt: TGTGCCAGCAGCCCCTCCCCGGGACTAGCGGGACCCCCCGAATACACAGATACGCAGTATTTT
abundance: many; v_gene: TRBV6-1; d_gene: TRBD1; j_gene: TRBJ1-1; CDR3aa: CASSEVGRGRLAEAFF; CDR3nt: TGTGCCAGCAGTGAAGTAGGAAGGGGGCGATTGGCTGAAGCTTTCTTT
abundance: many; v_gene: TRBV28; d_gene: TRBD2; j_gene: TRBJ2-1; CDR3aa: CASSPRLAGDNEQFF; CDR3nt: TGTGCCAGCAGCCCCAGACTAGCGGGGGACAATGAGCAGTTCTTC
abundance: few; v_gene: TRBV6-2/TRBV6-3; d_gene: NA; j_gene: TRBJ1-2; CDR3aa: CASRPDTAYGYTF; CDR3nt: TGTGCCAGCAGACCTGACACCGCCTATGGCTACACCTTC
abundance: few; v_gene: TRBV9; d_gene: TRBD2; j_gene: TRBJ2-7; CDR3aa: CASSPPLAGPYEQYF; CDR3nt: TGTGCCAGCAGCCCCCCACTAGCGGGCCCCTACGAGCAGTACTTC
abundance: many; v_gene: TRBV29-1; d_gene: NA; j_gene: TRBJ2-7; CDR3aa: CSVVRGGEAYEQYF; CDR3nt: TGCAGCGTTGTACGAGGGGGAGAGGCCTACGAGCAGTACTTC
abundance: NA; v_gene: TRBV29-1; d_gene: TRBD2; j_gene: TRBJ2-3; CDR3aa: CSLLRTSGKTDTQYF; CDR3nt: TGCAGCCTTTTAAGGACTAGCGGGAAGACGGATACGCAGTATTTT
abundance: NA; v_gene: TRBV20-1; d_gene: NA; j_gene: TRBJ1-4; CDR3aa: CSARQGGNEKLFF; CDR3nt: TGCAGTGCTAGACAGGGAGGGAATGAAAAACTGTTTTTT
abundance: few; v_gene: TRBV20-1; d_gene: TRBD2; j_gene: TRBJ2-2; CDR3aa: CSARAGLAGATGELFF; CDR3nt: TGCAGTGCTAGGGCCGGACTAGCGGGAGCCACCGGGGAGCTGTTTTTT
abundance: NA; v_gene: TRBV20-1; d_gene: TRBD1; j_gene: TRBJ2-7; CDR3aa: CSARDLGTGERYEQYF; CDR3nt: TGCAGTGCTAGAGACCTCGGGACAGGGGAGAGGTACGAGCAGTACTTC